The subject of this entry is one T cell receptor (beta chain). Its antigen is not yet known. Base quality data are lacking; no much larger clone is found one base away. Using the deep immunoSEQ assay, multiplex PCR amplified TCR CDR3 regions from genomic DNA. Extracted genomic DNA from each cell subset was spread evenly across all wells of several immunoSEQ 96-well plates, with each plate serving as a replicate. For unsorted PBMC, each replicate PCR was loaded with approximately 0.3 ug genomic DNA, equivalent to about 30,000 T cell genomes. Ten immunoSEQ deep assay plates were used to sequence the unsorted PBMC genomic DNA. The purified libraries were quantified using a Qubit 3.0 fluorometer, sized with a Bioanalyzer 2100, and then quantified again using the KAPA Library Quantification kit. Every immunoSEQ 96-well plate was sequenced on a separate single-read 150-cycle Illumina NextSeq 550 flow cell. As for how the authors treated the data: Because the immunoSEQ output included only junctional sequences and no quality scores, the filtering could not be the same as the filtering used for full-length reads. Sequences were annotated with PyIR, a Python wrapper for IgBLAST v1.9, using IMGT germline references to assign V/J genes and CDR3. Reads were filtered out if the reads had weak V/J assignments (E-value above 1e-6), no CDR3, stop codons, out-of-frame junctions, or ambiguous translated residues. V3J clonotypes were defined as sequences sharing the same inferred V gene, J gene, and CDR3 amino acid sequence. Percentage overlap between repertoires was computed as shared unique clonotypes divided by the size of the smaller repertoire. RTK rarefaction, the Chao1 estimator, and Recon v2.1 estimates of unobserved clonotypes were used to assess repertoire richness. TCRdb took this table from immuneACCESS and kept in-frame rearrangements with V and J called. Such tables lack part of the clones; where checked against another copy, unresolved V genes explain under half of the gap, and the rest is unexplained. The V and J calls and clone size come from that table; D and trimming were worked out from the DNA. The sample has about 560,000 clones on record, just over 75% of them singletons. Approximately 12% of the sample rests with the top ten.

The donors were healthy, HIV-negative adults with no recently reported acute infections or vaccinations. Every donor was a Caucasian adult residing in Nashville, Tennessee, USA. For unsorted samples, approximately 81 million PBMCs were counted, and genomic DNA was extracted using the QIAamp DNA Blood Mini kit. Blood was obtained by leukapheresis, after which PBMCs were separated by Ficoll-Histopaque density gradient centrifugation and cryopreserved in liquid nitrogen vapor phase. These data originate in a study of shared clonotypes between healthy human individuals (dated by TCRdb to the early 2020s). General notes on the study: The cohort included a few men and a couple of women between 18 and 49 years of age. The study deeply sequenced blood TCR repertoires of about five healthy adults to estimate repertoire size and the extent of clonotype sharing between individuals. Libraries were prepared and TCR repertoires were sequenced by different laboratories using diverse techniques, in order to increase sequencing depth and limit assay-specific biases. Each donor's leukapheresis produced roughly between roughly 0.85 and 10 billion PBMCs.

From the germline V gene, CDR1 is SGHRS and CDR2 is YFSETQ. V is pruned by 4 bases and J by 6 bases, leaving 10 bases of the junction without a gene match. From cysteine to phenylalanine, the CDR3 is 16 amino acids long. Only CDR3 DNA is held: 48 bases, read in frame from base 1. Overall study results and their limits: The small number of donors limited the genetic and exposure-history diversity represented. Pairwise subsampling led to the expectation that sequencing depth would affect the degree of clonotype sharing among donors. Sampling was restricted to blood, and TCR repertoires in tissue are likely to differ from TCR repertoires in blood.

The specimen sequenced was PBMCs. The chain is made from TRBV5-1 and TRBJ2-7; the central 13 bases match TRBD2. The receptor's source is a woman in her thirties or forties in good health. Some clones in this sample may be carry-over from other donors' samples. The DNA reads TGCGCCAGCAGCCCACCCGGGACTAGCGGGACGGGCGAGCAGTACTTC. Translated, this is CASSPPGTSGTGEQYF.